Below are 26 T cell receptor beta chains sequenced from a single sample in a study of patients and donors after allogeneic stem cell transplantation. Each CDR3 protein is one row after TCRdb ran MiXCR on the RT-PCR reads. The sample yields hundreds of thousands of distinct CDR3 sequences, 16% seen once. Sequencing was carried out using blood, either unsorted or a sorted T cell fraction (not recorded which). Receptor source: a human donor who was either an allogeneic HSCT recipient or a stem cell or donor lymphocyte infusion donor (not recorded which). It is not recorded whose cells these are; they may come from a transplant donor.

This clonotype was seen repeatedly, ten times or more. The chain employs TRBV5-5 and TRBJ1-2, with D maybe TRBD1 (6 bases). This CDR3 has 15 residues. Trimming left V 3 bases short and J 2 bases short, with 14 bases between. The germline V gene has CDR1 SGHKS and CDR2 YYEKEE (reference sequence). The CDR3 DNA is TGTGCCAGCAGCTCCGGACAGTTAGCCAACTATGGCTACACCTTC. This translates into CASSSGQLANYGYTF.

V and J are TRBV27 and TRBJ1-5; perhaps TRBD1 as D (5 bases). The CDR3 has 12 residues. The V end lost 8 bases, the J end lost 7 bases, and 12 bases lay between the germline ends. Germline V lookup: CDR1 MNHEY, CDR2 SMNVEV (reference sequence). CDR3 sequence (DNA): TGTGCCAGCGGCTATTGGGGGCAGCCCCAGCATTTT. Translating gives CASGYWGQPQHF.

The table lists this clonotype with a count of one. This sequence joins TRBV14 and TRBJ2-7; D gene unclear. CDR1 is SGHDN, CDR2 FVKESK, per germline. Deletions cut 1 base from V and 5 bases from J, with 6 bases between. The CDR3 runs to 12 residues. In DNA form, the CDR3 reads TGTGCCAGCAGCCAAGTTGCAGACGAGCAGTACTTC. It translates to CASSQVADEQYF.

This clonotype appeared a few times. The chain joins TRBV10-3 to TRBJ1-2; D is unresolved. V gave up 3 bases and J gave up 5 bases, with 10 bases separating them. Germline V CDR1 and CDR2: ENHRY, SYGVKD. The CDR3 consists of 13 residues. The DNA for the CDR3 is TGTGCCATCAGTGAAGGCAAGAAGTATGGCTACACCTTC. This codes for CAISEGKKYGYTF.

This chain joins TRBV5-1 and TRBJ2-1, with 15 bases fitting TRBD2. V shed 3 bases, J shed 4 bases, and the junction held 5 bases outside the gene matches. Germline CDR1 reads SGHRS; CDR2 reads YFSETQ. This CDR3 is built from 17 residues. This chain's CDR3 is CASSWTSGGAGYNEQFF. The DNA for the CDR3 is TGCGCCAGCAGCTGGACTAGCGGGGGGGCGGGTTACAATGAGCAGTTCTTC. The variable domain in full, completed from reference TRBV5-1 and TRBJ2-1, reads KAGVTQTPRYLIKTRGQQVTLSCSPISGHRSVSWYQQTPGQGLQFLFEYFSETQRNKGNFPGRFSGRQFSNSRSEMNVSTLELGDSALYLCASSWTSGGAGYNEQFFGPGTRLTVL.

This rearrangement joins TRBV12-3 or TRBV12-4 to TRBJ1-2; D call uncertain. The CDR3 is 14 amino acids. Trimming took off 6 bases at V and 5 bases at J, with 16 bases between the two ends. The CDR3 loop is CASRSDTSKYGYTF. The CDR3 nucleotides read TGTGCCAGCAGATCCGACACATCGAAATATGGCTACACCTTC.

V and J are TRBV4-3 and TRBJ2-5; the D call may be TRBD1 or TRBD2 (5 bases each). This CDR3 is 14 amino acids long. V was shortened by 4 bases and J by 5 bases, with 14 bases between the two germline ends. CDR1 and CDR2 from the germline V gene are LGHNA and YSLEER. The CDR3 DNA reads TGCGCCAGCAGCCTCTTAAGGGGCGGGGAGACCCAGTACTTC. Protein sequence: CASSLLRGGETQYF.

This clonotype has only a few counts. The rearrangement uses TRBV5-1 and TRBJ1-5; 7 bases agree with TRBD1. The CDR3 loop spans 14 amino acids. Germline V gene data show CDR1 as SGHRS and CDR2 as YFSETQ. With V trimmed by 0 bases and J by 7 bases, 4 bases remained unmatched. This CDR3 reads CASSLEPGGQPQHF. The CDR3 bases are TGCGCCAGCAGCTTGGAGCCAGGGGGGCAGCCCCAGCATTTT.

The chain carries TRBV9 and TRBJ2-2; no reliable D call. The CDR3 is 16 amino acids. V was trimmed by 0 bases and J by 1 base, leaving 10 bases between them. Germline assignment: CDR1 SGDLS and CDR2 YYNGEE. CDR3 DNA sequence: TGTGCCAGCAGCGTAGCTCGCGGTAGGAACACCGGGGAGCTGTTTTTT. Its translation: CASSVARGRNTGELFF.

This clonotype was counted only a few times. V usage is TRBV5-1 and J usage is TRBJ1-2; tentatively, D is TRBD1 (6 bases). CDR1 is SGHRS and CDR2 is YFSETQ in the germline V gene. Trimming pared 4 bases from V and 1 base from J, leaving 14 bases between. CDR3 length equals 15 residues. The DNA for the CDR3 is TGCGCCAGCAGCCCAGTTGGACAGATTAACTATGGCTACACCTTC. Its protein is CASSPVGQINYGYTF. Full variable domain (missing parts from reference TRBV5-1 and TRBJ1-2): KAGVTQTPRYLIKTRGQQVTLSCSPISGHRSVSWYQQTPGQGLQFLFEYFSETQRNKGNFPGRFSGRQFSNSRSEMNVSTLELGDSALYLCASSPVGQINYGYTFGSGTRLTVV.

The V and J genes are TRBV19 and TRBJ1-1, with 7 bases lining up with TRBD1. V shed 6 bases and J 2 bases; nucleotides not matched to a gene: 9. The CDR3 length is 15 residues. The germline V gene encodes CDR1 LNHDA and CDR2 SQIVND (reference sequence). The CDR3, as DNA: TGTGCCAGTAGAAGAACAGGGGTCGATAACACTGAAGCTTTCTTT. It is translated as CASRRTGVDNTEAFF.

The rearrangement links TRBV20-1 to TRBJ2-5, with 16 bases identical to TRBD2. After removal of 6 bases from V and 2 bases from J, the junction contained 12 bases not matched to a gene. There are 18 residues in the CDR3. CDR1 is DFQATT, CDR2 SNEGSKA, per germline (reference sequence). The CDR3 DNA is TGCAGTGCCAGCGAGGGACTAGCGGGGGGGCGGGGGCAAGAGACCCAGTACTTC. Residues: CSASEGLAGGRGQETQYF.

A few counts support this clonotype. CDR3 sequence reads: CASKDGPSYEQYF. DNA for the CDR3: TGTGCCAGCAAAGACGGCCCATCCTACGAGCAGTACTTC. The J gene is TRBJ2-7, the V gene TRBV7-9; D unresolved. CDR3 length: 13 amino acids. V dropped 7 bases and J dropped 1 base, with 11 bases sitting between them. The germline gives CDR1 SEHNR, CDR2 FQNEAQ (reference sequence).

The chain links TRBV19 to TRBJ2-2; TRBD1 agrees at 7 bases. Germline V gene data show CDR1 as LNHDA and CDR2 as SQIVND (reference sequence). The J segment lost 3 bases and the V segment lost 3 bases, leaving 4 bases of the junction unmatched. CDR3 length equals 15 residues. CDR3 nucleotide sequence: TGTGCCAGTAGTATCGACAGGGCCCACACCGGGGAGCTGTTTTTT. It specifies CASSIDRAHTGELFF.

This clonotype was recorded many times. The V and J genes are TRBV12-3 or TRBV12-4 and TRBJ2-1; possible D gene TRBD1, 5 bases. V was clipped by 6 bases and J by 0 bases, with 12 bases between them. CDR3 size: 15 residues. CDR3 residues: CASSKGQGSYNEQFF. The CDR3 region has the DNA TGTGCCAGCAGCAAAGGACAAGGCTCCTACAATGAGCAGTTCTTC.

The chain carries TRBV27 and TRBJ1-3, with a possible D match to TRBD1 (5 bases). The V end was cut by 2 bases, the J end by 2 bases, with 10 bases between. This CDR3 is 15 amino acids long. Germline assignment: CDR1 MNHEY and CDR2 SMNVEV (reference sequence). The CDR3 sequence: CASSLHPGTGNTIYF. CDR3 sequence (DNA): TGTGCCAGCAGTTTACATCCAGGGACTGGAAACACCATATATTTT.

In nucleotides, the CDR3 is TGTGCCAGCAGCGTGGAGGGGGCAGATACGCAGTATTTT. It encodes CASSVEGADTQYF. The chain uses TRBV9 and TRBJ2-3; D might be TRBD1 or TRBD2, each matching 6 bases. CDR1 SGDLS and CDR2 YYNGEE come from the germline V gene. The length of the CDR3 is 13 residues. The V end lost 2 bases, the J end lost 4 bases, and 8 bases lay between the germline ends.

The chain recombines TRBV5-5 with TRBJ2-1, with D hard to call. Trimming left V 1 base short and J 6 bases short, with 8 bases between. Germline assignment: CDR1 SGHKS and CDR2 YYEKEE (reference sequence). The CDR3 is 13 amino acids. The CDR3 DNA reads as TGTGCCAGCAGCTTGCAACGAACCAATGAGCAGTTCTTC. Protein: CASSLQRTNEQFF. Based on the CDR3 plus reference TRBV5-5 and TRBJ2-1, the full variable domain is DAGVTQSPTHLIKTRGQQVTLRCSPISGHKSVSWYQQVLGQGPQFIFQYYEKEERGRGNFPDRFSARQFPNYSSELNVNALLLGDSALYLCASSLQRTNEQFFGPGTRLTVL.

The CDR3 DNA is TGTGCCAGCAGCGTGACGGTAGAATCTGGAAACACCATATATTTT. Its protein is CASSVTVESGNTIYF. The gene calls are TRBV7-6 and TRBJ1-3, with D uncertain. With 5 bases removed from V and 1 base from J, the gap between germline ends came to 12 bases. The length of the CDR3 is 15 residues. In germline, CDR1 is SGHVS, CDR2 FNYEAQ.

This clonotype appeared a few times. The chain combines TRBV4-1 with TRBJ2-7; TRBD2 aligns across 7 bases. This CDR3 is 16 amino acids long. Germline CDR1 is MGHRA and CDR2 is YSYEKL. V lost 1 base to trimming and J lost 2 bases; unmatched junction nucleotides: 8. CDR3 coding DNA: TGCGCCAGCAGCCAAGGTGGGGGACTACACACCTACGAGCAGTACTTC. It is translated as CASSQGGGLHTYEQYF.

This clonotype appeared a few times. The rearrangement links TRBV4-3 to TRBJ2-3; no clear D gene. V lost 4 bases to trimming and J lost 0 bases, with 5 bases between them. CDR3 size: 13 residues. CDR1 is LGHNA, CDR2 YSLEER, per germline. The CDR3 nucleotides are TGCGCCAGCAGCCGGAAAAGCACAGATACGCAGTATTTT. It codes for CASSRKSTDTQYF.

This clonotype was counted between two and nine times. The gene calls are TRBV20-1 and TRBJ2-3; 7 bases map to TRBD2. With V trimmed by 3 bases and J by 6 bases, 3 bases remained unmatched. This CDR3 has 12 residues. Germline V lookup: CDR1 DFQATT, CDR2 SNEGSKA (reference sequence). The CDR3 reads CSARELADTQYF. CDR3 nucleotide sequence: TGCAGTGCTAGGGAACTAGCGGATACGCAGTATTTT.

V usage is TRBV20-1 and J usage is TRBJ1-2, with D maybe TRBD1 (6 bases). Between the trimmed V and J ends, which lost 6 bases and 1 base, there was a span of 15 bases. Germline V gene sequence: CDR1 DFQATT, CDR2 SNEGSKA (reference sequence). This CDR3 contains 14 residues. DNA for the CDR3: TGCAGTGCCAACCCCTCAGGGGTTAACTATGGCTACACCTTC. This translates into CSANPSGVNYGYTF.

The table lists this clonotype with many counts. The chain carries TRBV12-3 or TRBV12-4 and TRBJ1-2; possible D gene TRBD1, 5 bases. The CDR3 is made up of 16 amino acids. Trimming removed 3 bases from V and 2 bases from J, with 16 bases in between. Written as DNA, the CDR3 is TGTGCCAGCAGTTTCTTGAATCCAGGGAAAAACTATGGCTACACCTTC. Its protein product is CASSFLNPGKNYGYTF.

The J gene is TRBJ2-5, the V gene TRBV7-3; D tentatively fits TRBD1 or TRBD2 (5 bases each). The CDR3 spans 16 residues. V was shortened by 5 bases and J by 2 bases, with 18 bases between the two germline ends. Germline CDR1 reads SGHTA; CDR2 reads FQGTGA. DNA of the CDR3: TGTGCCAGCAGCGTGATAAGTGGGGGAGAGCAAGAGACCCAGTACTTC. This codes for CASSVISGGEQETQYF.

This rearrangement joins TRBV7-9 to TRBJ2-2; 7 bases map to TRBD2. The junction had 16 bases not matched to a gene; V was cut back by 5 bases and J by 7 bases. CDR1 is SEHNR and CDR2 is FQNEAQ in the germline V gene (reference sequence). The CDR3 has 17 amino acids. The CDR3 DNA sequence: TGTGCCAGCAGCCCAGACGAGGGGAGGGGAAGGAACGGGGAGCTGTTTTTT. It encodes CASSPDEGRGRNGELFF.